Below are 12 T cell receptor beta chains sequenced from a single sample in a study of blood T cell repertoires in COVID-19. Sequencing was performed with immunoSEQ multiplex PCR; in TCRdb, only in-frame clones are kept and a portion is missing. Among 150,000 to 200,000 clones listed, roughly 80% were seen once. The sample consisted of PBMCs or T cells enriched from blood (not recorded which). The receptors were sampled from a man aged 45-65 years who had recovered from COVID-19.

The J gene is TRBJ2-7, the V gene TRBV6-2 or TRBV6-3; D call uncertain. Germline-derived CDR1 and CDR2 are MNHEY and SVGEGT. The CDR3 is made up of 13 amino acids. With 2 bases removed from V and 4 bases from J, the gap between germline ends came to 9 bases. In nucleotides, the CDR3 is TGTGCCAGCAGTTACGGGCGATTTTACGAGCAGTACTTC. Its protein is CASSYGRFYEQYF.

The rearrangement uses TRBV9 and TRBJ1-5; D ambiguous. Germline CDR1 is SGDLS and CDR2 is YYNGEE. Trimming took 0 bases from V and 2 from J, leaving 6 bases between them. This CDR3 is 14 amino acids long. The CDR3 spells CASSVDGRNQPQHF. In nucleotides, the CDR3 is TGTGCCAGCAGCGTAGATGGGCGCAATCAGCCCCAGCATTTT. Full variable domain (rest looked up from reference TRBV9 and TRBJ1-5): DSGVTQTPKHLITATGQRVTLRCSPRSGDLSVYWYQQSLDQGLQFLIQYYNGEERAKGNILERFSAQQFPDLHSELNLSSLELGDSALYFCASSVDGRNQPQHFGDGTRLSIL.

The J gene is TRBJ2-7, the V gene TRBV5-1; 10 bases are a match to TRBD2. The CDR3 is 17 residues long. Germline V gene data show CDR1 as SGHRS and CDR2 as YFSETQ. Trimming cost V 5 bases and J 3 bases; bases outside gene matches: 14. CDR3 nucleotide sequence: TGCGCCAGCAGTTTTGGAGCGGGGGGGCGTACGATCTACGAGCAGTACTTC. It codes for CASSFGAGGRTIYEQYF.

The chain uses TRBV6-7 and TRBJ2-7; no reliable D call. TRBV6-7 is placed among ORFs of uncertain function. This CDR3 comprises 11 residues. Trimming cost V 11 bases and J 5 bases, with 13 bases left between them. CDR3 region: CASPLPHEQYF. CDR3 coding DNA: TGTGCCTCTCCCCTCCCCCACGAGCAGTACTTC.

This clone was counted a single time. This chain joins TRBV7-6 and TRBJ1-2, with a possible D match to TRBD1 (6 bases). V was cut by 3 bases and J by 8 bases, with 16 bases left in between. Per germline, CDR1 SGHVS and CDR2 FNYEAQ. This CDR3 has 14 residues. For the CDR3, the DNA is TGTGCCAGCAGCTTGGGGGCCCCAGGGAGCGGCTACACCTTC. Residues: CASSLGAPGSGYTF.

The chain joins TRBV7-9 to TRBJ1-5; D possibly corresponds to TRBD1 (5 bases). CDR1 is SEHNR, CDR2 FQNEAQ, per germline (reference sequence). V lost 1 base to trimming and J lost 3 bases, with 16 bases between them. There are 17 residues in the CDR3. Here the CDR3 reads CASSLGESSGLNQPQHF. CDR3 bases: TGTGCCAGCAGCTTAGGAGAAAGTTCGGGACTCAATCAGCCCCAGCATTTT.

This chain joins TRBV12-1 and TRBJ1-1; the table's D call of TRBD1 was not tested on the DNA. TRBV12-1 is designated a pseudogene. The length of the CDR3 is 14 residues. The CDR3 reads CASSFGTKNTEAFF. The CDR3 DNA reads TGTGCCAGCAGCTTTGGGACAAAAAACACTGAAGCTTTCTTT.

The V and J genes are TRBV2 and TRBJ2-1, with 7 bases aligning to TRBD1. The ends lost 6 bases at V and 8 bases at J; junction bases unmatched: 10. Germline V gene sequence: CDR1 SNHLY, CDR2 FYNNEI. This CDR3 has 14 residues. CDR3 DNA: TGTGCCAGCAGCTCCCTGACAGGGAAGGATGAGCAGTTCTTC. Its translation: CASSSLTGKDEQFF.

The sample holds one count of this clone. CDR3 loop: CTSSQGDSGGSYTGELFF. The CDR3, as DNA: TGCACCAGCAGCCAAGGGGATAGCGGGGGATCCTACACCGGGGAGCTGTTTTTT. The chain couples TRBV1 to TRBJ2-2; TRBD2, the D gene given by the table, was not confirmed from the DNA. TRBV1 is annotated as a pseudogene. This CDR3 spans 18 amino acids.

This clone was seen a few times. V is TRBV15 and J is TRBJ1-5; D not resolved. The V gene lost 0 bases and the J gene lost 7 bases, with 7 bases spanning the gap. Germline V lookup: CDR1 LNHNV, CDR2 YYDKDF (reference sequence). The CDR3 sequence is 13 residues long. DNA of the CDR3: TGTGCCACCAGCAGAGATACGGGGCAGCCCCAGCATTTT. Translated: CATSRDTGQPQHF.

This chain connects TRBV5-5 to TRBJ2-5; D is ambiguous. Looked up from germline, CDR1 is SGHKS and CDR2 is YYEKEE (reference sequence). V was shortened by 0 bases and J by 2 bases, with 8 bases between the two germline ends. The CDR3 has 14 amino acids. The CDR3 reads CASSLEYNQETQYF. The CDR3 nucleotides are TGTGCCAGCAGCTTGGAATACAATCAAGAGACCCAGTACTTC.

In its sample, this clone was seen a few times. The gene calls are TRBV6-5 and TRBJ1-2; D is unclear. This CDR3 has 12 residues. Germline V lookup: CDR1 MNHEY, CDR2 SVGAGI. V was trimmed by 6 bases and J by 5 bases, leaving 10 bases between them. The CDR3 nucleotides read TGTGCCAGCAGCCCGGGTCGTTATGGCTACACCTTC. It is translated as CASSPGRYGYTF.